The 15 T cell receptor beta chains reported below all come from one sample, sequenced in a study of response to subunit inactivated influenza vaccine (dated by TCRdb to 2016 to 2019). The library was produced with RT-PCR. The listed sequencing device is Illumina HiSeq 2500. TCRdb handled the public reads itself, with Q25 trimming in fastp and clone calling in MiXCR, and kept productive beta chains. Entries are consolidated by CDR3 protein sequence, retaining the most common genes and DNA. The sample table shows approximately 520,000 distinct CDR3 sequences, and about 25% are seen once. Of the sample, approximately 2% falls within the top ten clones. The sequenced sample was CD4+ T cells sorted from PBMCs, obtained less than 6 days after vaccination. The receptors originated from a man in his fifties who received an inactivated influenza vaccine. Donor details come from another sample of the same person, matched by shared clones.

CDR3 in amino acids: CASSQGQGSEQFF. In nucleotides, the CDR3 is TGCGCCAGCAGCCAGGGACAGGGAAGTGAGCAGTTCTTC. The chain has TRBV5-1 and TRBJ2-1; 9 bases line up with TRBD1. The CDR3 contains 13 residues. CDR1 SGHRS and CDR2 YFSETQ come from the germline V gene. The ends lost 4 bases at V and 9 bases at J; junction bases unmatched: 5.

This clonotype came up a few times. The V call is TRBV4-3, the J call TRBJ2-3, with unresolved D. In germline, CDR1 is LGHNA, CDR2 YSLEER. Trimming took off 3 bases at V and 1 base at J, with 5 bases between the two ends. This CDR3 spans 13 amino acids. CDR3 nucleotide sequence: TGCGCCAGCAGCCAGAGGCGCACAGATACGCAGTATTTT. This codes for CASSQRRTDTQYF.

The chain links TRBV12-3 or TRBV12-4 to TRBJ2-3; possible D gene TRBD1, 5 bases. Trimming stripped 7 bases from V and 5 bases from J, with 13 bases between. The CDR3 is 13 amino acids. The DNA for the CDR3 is TGTGCCAGCACTGGTTTTAGGGGAGATACGCAGTATTTT. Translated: CASTGFRGDTQYF.

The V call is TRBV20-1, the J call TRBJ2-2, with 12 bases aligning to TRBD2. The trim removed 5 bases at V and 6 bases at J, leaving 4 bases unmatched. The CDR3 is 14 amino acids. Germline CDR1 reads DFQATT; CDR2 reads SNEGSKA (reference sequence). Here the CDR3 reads CSAFTSGGPGELFF. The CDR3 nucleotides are TGCAGTGCTTTTACTAGCGGGGGGCCCGGGGAGCTGTTTTTT.

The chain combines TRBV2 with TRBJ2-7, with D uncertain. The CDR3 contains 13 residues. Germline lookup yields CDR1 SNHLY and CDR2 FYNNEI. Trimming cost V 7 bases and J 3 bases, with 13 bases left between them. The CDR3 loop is CASNIAGIYEQYF. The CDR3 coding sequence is TGTGCCAGCAATATCGCCGGAATCTACGAGCAGTACTTC.

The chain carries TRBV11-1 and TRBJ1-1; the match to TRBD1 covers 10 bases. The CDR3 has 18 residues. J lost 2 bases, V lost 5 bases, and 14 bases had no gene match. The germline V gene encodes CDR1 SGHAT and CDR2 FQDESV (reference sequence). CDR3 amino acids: CASSQPRGQGTFNTEAFF. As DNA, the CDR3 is TGTGCCAGCAGCCAACCGCGGGGACAGGGGACCTTCAACACTGAAGCTTTCTTT.

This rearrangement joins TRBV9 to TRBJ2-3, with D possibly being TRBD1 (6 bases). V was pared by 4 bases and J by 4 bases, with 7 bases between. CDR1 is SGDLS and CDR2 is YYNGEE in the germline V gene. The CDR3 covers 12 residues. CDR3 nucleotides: TGTGCCAGCAGCCGGACAGCAGATACGCAGTATTTT. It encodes CASSRTADTQYF.

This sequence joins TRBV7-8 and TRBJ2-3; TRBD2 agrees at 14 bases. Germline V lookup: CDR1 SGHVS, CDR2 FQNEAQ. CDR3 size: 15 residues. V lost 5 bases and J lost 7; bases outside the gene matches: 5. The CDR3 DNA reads TGTGCCAGCAGCATCGGGACTAGCGGGAGTTATACGCAGTATTTT. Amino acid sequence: CASSIGTSGSYTQYF.

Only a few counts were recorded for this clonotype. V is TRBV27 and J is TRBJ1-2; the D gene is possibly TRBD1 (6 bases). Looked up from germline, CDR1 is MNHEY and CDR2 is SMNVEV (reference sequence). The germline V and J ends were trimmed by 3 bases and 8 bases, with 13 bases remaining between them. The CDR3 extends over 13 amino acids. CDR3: CASSFSGAMGYTF. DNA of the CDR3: TGTGCCAGCAGTTTTTCGGGGGCGATGGGCTACACCTTC.

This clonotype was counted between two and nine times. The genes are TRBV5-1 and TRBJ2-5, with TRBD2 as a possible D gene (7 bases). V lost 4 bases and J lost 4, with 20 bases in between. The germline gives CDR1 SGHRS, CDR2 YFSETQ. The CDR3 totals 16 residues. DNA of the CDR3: TGCGCCAGCAGCCATCCTAAGGGGGGGCGAGGAGAGACCCAGTACTTC. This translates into CASSHPKGGRGETQYF.

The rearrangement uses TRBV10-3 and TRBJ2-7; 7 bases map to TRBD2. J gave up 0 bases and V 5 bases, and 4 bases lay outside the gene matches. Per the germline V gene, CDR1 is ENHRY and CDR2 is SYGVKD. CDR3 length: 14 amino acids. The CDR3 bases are TGTGCCATCAGTTTAACGGGGGGCTCCTACGAGCAGTACTTC. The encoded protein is CAISLTGGSYEQYF.

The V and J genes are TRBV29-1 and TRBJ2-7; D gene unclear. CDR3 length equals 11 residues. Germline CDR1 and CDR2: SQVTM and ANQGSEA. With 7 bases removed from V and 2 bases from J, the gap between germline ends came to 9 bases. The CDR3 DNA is TGCAGCGCCCCATGCACCTACGAGCAGTACTTC. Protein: CSAPCTYEQYF.

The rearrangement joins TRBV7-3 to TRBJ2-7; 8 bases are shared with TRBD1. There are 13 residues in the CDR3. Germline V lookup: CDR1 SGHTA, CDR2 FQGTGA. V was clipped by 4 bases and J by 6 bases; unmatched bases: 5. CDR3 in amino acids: CASSSYRGTEQYF. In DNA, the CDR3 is TGTGCCAGCAGCTCGTACAGGGGGACCGAGCAGTACTTC.

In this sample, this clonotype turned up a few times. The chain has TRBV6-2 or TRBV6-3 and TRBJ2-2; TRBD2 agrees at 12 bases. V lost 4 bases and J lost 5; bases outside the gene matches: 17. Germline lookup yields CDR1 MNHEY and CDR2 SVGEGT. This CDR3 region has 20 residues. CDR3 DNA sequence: TGTGCCAGCAGTTCAATACCGAGACTAGCGGGAGAGGGAAGGACCGGGGAGCTGTTTTTT. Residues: CASSSIPRLAGEGRTGELFF.

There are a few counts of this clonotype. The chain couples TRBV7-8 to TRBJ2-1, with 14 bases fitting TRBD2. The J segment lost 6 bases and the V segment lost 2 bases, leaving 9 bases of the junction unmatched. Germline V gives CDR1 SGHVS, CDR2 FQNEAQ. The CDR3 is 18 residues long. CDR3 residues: CASSLLLPGTSGSNEQFF. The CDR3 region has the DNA TGTGCCAGCAGCTTACTCCTACCCGGGACTAGCGGGAGCAATGAGCAGTTCTTC.